This T cell receptor beta chain emerged from a study of T cell responses to AZD1222 COVID-19 vaccine. In the case of this clone: Its antigen remains unknown.

Trimming removed 0 bases at V and 9 bases at J, with 14 bases between. The length of the CDR3 is 14 residues. Germline values: CDR1 SGHRS, CDR2 YFSETQ. Study-level points and caveats: The repertoires were collected only after the peak T cell response. Reports say nearly half of spike-specific TCRs go after unmutated variant regions. Spike-specific TCRs gained breadth and depth after people received two AZD1222 doses. Among AZD1222 vaccinees, only 5 to 7 were seropositive at baseline.

Generated by immunoSEQ multiplex PCR, the TCRdb table keeps only in-frame clones and is missing some. The table lists some 130,000 clones, 80% to 90% of them singletons, with about 9.9% in the top ten. The receptor's source is an adult who received the AZD1222 COVID-19 vaccine. This specimen consisted of peripheral blood, obtained 28 days after the second AZD1222 dose. The chain uses TRBV5-1 and TRBJ2-3; D gene ambiguous. The CDR3 loop is CASSLAARDGTQYF. CDR3 nucleotides: TGCGCCAGCAGCTTGGCCGCTAGGGATGGCACGCAGTATTTT.